The clone carrying this T cell receptor (beta chain) was counted once. The data originate from a study of cytomegalovirus exposure and HLA in healthy donors. The PCR contained 60 Vbeta and 13 Jbeta primers. Using immunoSEQ multiplex PCR, the repertoire was profiled, and TCRdb retains in-frame clones only, with some absent. There are 55,000 to 80,000 clones in the sample; about 75% occur only once, and about an eighth lies in the top ten. The CDR3 runs 15 residues. Trimming shortened V by 4 bases and J by 2 bases, and 14 bases separated the two germline ends. Germline-derived CDR1 and CDR2 are SGHTA and FQGNSA.

The sequence came from a man aged 65 to 85 in good health and CMV-seronegative. This chain joins TRBV7-2 and TRBJ2-5; possibly TRBD2 for D (6 bases). The sample consisted of PBMCs. The CDR3 DNA is TGTGCCAGCAGCTGGGCGGGAAACACTCAAGAGACCCAGTACTTC. Encoded protein: CASSWAGNTQETQYF.